This T cell receptor beta chain was documented in a study of cytomegalovirus exposure and HLA in healthy donors. General study results and limits: The majority of TCR sequences were rare, yet some public TCRs appeared in many donors. Researchers left out some V segments, among them TRBV6-2 and TRBV6-3, as indistinguishable. Follow-up analysis seemed to connect common viral pathogens with several of the most significant clusters identified.

The PCR contained 60 Vbeta and 13 Jbeta primers. Repertoires were generated with immunoSEQ multiplex PCR, while TCRdb's copy carries only in-frame clones and drops some. The top ten hold roughly 5.5% of the sample, which has around 99,000 clones, 69% seen once. This CDR3 region has 14 residues. Germline-derived CDR1 and CDR2 are SNHLY and FYNNEI. The germline V and J ends were trimmed by 7 bases and 0 bases, with 9 bases remaining between them. On this clone: Its antigen remains unknown.

The chain couples TRBV2 to TRBJ2-2; D possibly corresponds to TRBD1 (5 bases). Sequencing was done on a sample of PBMCs. This TCR was recovered from a woman in her sixties or seventies in good health and CMV-seropositive. The CDR3 bases are TGTGCCAGCAAGGCAGGGTCGAACACCGGGGAGCTGTTTTTT. It translates to CASKAGSNTGELFF.